Shown below are 27 T cell receptor beta chains from a single sample sequenced in a study of blood T cell repertoires in COVID-19. TCRdb's copy holds only in-frame clones and misses some; the assay was immunoSEQ multiplex PCR. The sample has fewer than 300,000 clones, 90% seen once; the top ten hold 0.95% to 1.2%. The source material was PBMCs or T cells enriched from blood (not recorded which). All receptors come from a woman in her 30s who had recovered from COVID-19.

This clone was seen a few times. The chain recombines TRBV19 with TRBJ1-5, with TRBD1 as a possible D gene (5 bases). Trimming shortened V by 7 bases and J by 0 bases, and 16 bases separated the two germline ends. The CDR3 extends over 16 amino acids. Germline CDR1 is LNHDA and CDR2 is SQIVND (reference sequence). The CDR3 sequence: CASKGQGLDSNQPQHF. In nucleotides, the CDR3 is TGTGCCAGTAAGGGCCAGGGTCTCGATAGCAATCAGCCCCAGCATTTT. Using reference TRBV19 and TRBJ1-5 for the parts outside the CDR3, the full variable domain is DGGITQSPKYLFRKEGQNVTLSCEQNLNHDAMYWYRQDPGQGLRLIYYSQIVNDFQKGDIAEGYSVSREKKESFPLTVTSAQKNPTAFYLCASKGQGLDSNQPQHFGDGTRLSIL.

This clone has more than one count but fewer than ten. The V call is TRBV28, the J call TRBJ1-5, with D possibly matching TRBD1 (5 bases). Germline V lookup: CDR1 MDHEN, CDR2 SYDVKM. Trimming cost V 6 bases and J 2 bases, with 17 bases left between them. The CDR3 length is 16 residues. In DNA, the CDR3 is TGTGCCAGCAGCAAATCGGGGGAAGTAGGCAATCAGCCCCAGCATTTT. It specifies CASSKSGEVGNQPQHF.

The chain couples TRBV2 to TRBJ2-3; TRBD2 might be the D (6 bases). Trimming removed 6 bases at V and 2 bases at J, with 12 bases between. Germline CDR1 SNHLY, CDR2 FYNNEI. The CDR3 covers 14 residues. Here the CDR3 DNA reads TGTGCCAGCAGACCGGAGGGTTTCACAGATACGCAGTATTTT. It translates to CASRPEGFTDTQYF.

Only one count was recorded for this clone. The chain combines TRBV9 with TRBJ1-4; unclear D gene. The germline V and J ends were trimmed by 4 bases and 6 bases, with 13 bases remaining between them. The CDR3 consists of 14 residues. Germline V lookup: CDR1 SGDLS, CDR2 YYNGEE. CDR3 nucleotides: TGTGCCAGCAGCCAAAGCCCTGGGCATGAAAAACTGTTTTTT. The encoded protein is CASSQSPGHEKLFF.

This rearrangement joins TRBV4-1 to TRBJ1-3, with D possibly matching TRBD1 (6 bases). Between the trimmed V and J ends, which lost 4 bases and 4 bases, there was a span of 14 bases. Germline V CDR1 and CDR2: MGHRA, YSYEKL. This CDR3 is built from 15 residues. This chain's CDR3 is CASSLDRFGGNTIYF. CDR3 nucleotides: TGCGCCAGCAGCCTAGACAGGTTTGGAGGAAACACCATATATTTT.

The V and J genes are TRBV18 and TRBJ1-2, with unresolved D. V lost 3 bases and J lost 1, with 9 bases in between. Germline-derived CDR1 and CDR2 are KGHSH and LQKENI. The CDR3 runs 14 residues. The CDR3 coding sequence is TGTGCCAGCTCACCGAGTCGGTTTAACTATGGCTACACCTTC. Encoded protein: CASSPSRFNYGYTF.

The chain recombines TRBV27 with TRBJ1-6; D uncertain. The CDR3 runs to 16 residues. The V gene's germline CDR1 is MNHEY and CDR2 SMNVEV (reference sequence). Trimming cost V 2 bases and J 0 bases, with 8 bases left between them. The CDR3 DNA reads TGTGCCAGCAGTTTACTAGAGAGCTCCTATAATTCACCCCTCCACTTT. The encoded protein is CASSLLESSYNSPLHF.

The V call is TRBV18, the J call TRBJ2-5; 7 bases align to TRBD2. The CDR3 runs to 15 residues. V shed 2 bases, J shed 5 bases, and the junction held 8 bases outside the gene matches. Germline loops: CDR1 KGHSH, CDR2 LQKENI. In nucleotides, the CDR3 is TGTGCCAGCTCACCATTCGGGGGGACCGGGGAGACCCAGTACTTC. This sequence encodes CASSPFGGTGETQYF. The full variable domain, in which reference TRBV18 and TRBJ2-5 provide the parts outside the CDR3, is NAGVMQNPRHLVRRRGQEARLRCSPMKGHSHVYWYRQLPEEGLKFMVYLQKENIIDESGMPKERFSAEFPKEGPSILRIQQVVRGDSAAYFCASSPFGGTGETQYFGPGTRLLVL.

This clone has only one observation. This chain joins TRBV9 and TRBJ1-3, with a possible D match to TRBD1 (5 bases). Germline CDR1 and CDR2: SGDLS and YYNGEE. The V end lost 0 bases, the J end lost 2 bases, and 15 bases lay between the germline ends. This CDR3 has 17 amino acids. CDR3 coding DNA: TGTGCCAGCAGCGTAGTTGCAGGCGGGGACCCTGGAAACACCATATATTTT. It specifies CASSVVAGGDPGNTIYF.

In DNA, the CDR3 is TGTGCCAGCAGTTTACGGGATTCCAATGAGCAGTTCTTC. It translates to CASSLRDSNEQFF. The chain has TRBV28 and TRBJ2-1, with TRBD2 as a possible D gene (5 bases). The CDR3 is 13 amino acids. V lost 2 bases to trimming and J lost 6 bases, with 8 bases between them. Germline V gene data show CDR1 as MDHEN and CDR2 as SYDVKM.

J is TRBJ2-3 and V is TRBV10-1; unclear D gene. V lost 3 bases and J 7 bases, leaving 8 bases between the germline ends. Looked up from germline, CDR1 is WNHNN and CDR2 is SYGVQD (reference sequence). The CDR3 totals 12 residues. The CDR3 loop reads CASSDARNTQYF. CDR3 nucleotide sequence: TGCGCCAGCAGTGATGCCAGAAATACGCAGTATTTT.

This clone occurred a few times. The chain couples TRBV3-1 (or the pseudogene TRBV3-2) to TRBJ1-2; 11 bases are a match to TRBD1. Germline-derived CDR1 and CDR2 are LGHDT and YNNKEL (reference sequence). This CDR3 comprises 18 residues. J lost 1 base, V lost 2 bases, and 9 bases had no gene match. The CDR3 coding sequence is TGTGCCAGCAGCCAATCGGACAGGGGGCACGGACTTAACTATGGCTACACCTTC. It specifies CASSQSDRGHGLNYGYTF.

The genes are TRBV6-5 and TRBJ1-5, with 7 bases lining up with TRBD1. This CDR3 comprises 15 residues. Germline V gene sequence: CDR1 MNHEY, CDR2 SVGAGI. V lost 5 bases, J lost 0 bases, and 4 bases stayed unmatched. CDR3 residues: CASSTQGLSNQPQHF. Written as DNA, the CDR3 is TGTGCCAGCAGTACACAGGGGCTTAGCAATCAGCCCCAGCATTTT.

Worth noting for this clone: This sample includes further DNA sequences coding for the same CDR3. The rearrangement joins TRBV19 to TRBJ2-1; D is undetermined. This CDR3 is 12 amino acids long. The germline V and J ends were trimmed by 3 bases and 7 bases, with 7 bases remaining between them. Germline-derived CDR1 and CDR2 are LNHDA and SQIVND (reference sequence). The CDR3 reads CASSISRNEQFF. For the CDR3, the DNA is TGTGCCAGTAGTATTTCGAGGAATGAGCAGTTCTTC.

This chain links TRBV7-8 with TRBJ2-3; 7 bases are shared with TRBD2. J was trimmed by 0 bases and V by 3 bases; bases with no gene match: 3. CDR1 is SGHVS and CDR2 is FQNEAQ in the germline V gene. CDR3 length equals 15 residues. CDR3 DNA sequence: TGTGCCAGCAGCTTGCTAGCGGTTAGCACAGATACGCAGTATTTT. The encoded protein is CASSLLAVSTDTQYF.

The chain carries TRBV27 and TRBJ2-7; TRBD2 might be the D (6 bases). V lost 5 bases and J lost 3, with 11 bases in between. From germline, CDR1 is MNHEY and CDR2 SMNVEV (reference sequence). This CDR3 contains 13 residues. CDR3: CASSRAGFYEQYF. Written as DNA, the CDR3 is TGTGCCAGCAGTCGGGCGGGATTCTACGAGCAGTACTTC.

The chain recombines TRBV6-4 with TRBJ2-2; the D gene is possibly TRBD2 (5 bases). The CDR3 is 13 residues long. Per germline, CDR1 MRHNA and CDR2 SNTAGT. Trimming pared 5 bases from V and 4 bases from J, leaving 8 bases between. This CDR3 is CASSREITGELFF. For the CDR3, the DNA is TGTGCCAGCAGTCGGGAAATCACCGGGGAGCTGTTTTTT.

The V and J genes are TRBV5-1 and TRBJ2-3, with TRBD2 identical over 10 bases. CDR3 length equals 16 residues. Germline assignment: CDR1 SGHRS and CDR2 YFSETQ. Trimming at V came to 1 base and at J to 6 bases, leaving 8 bases not matched to a gene. This CDR3 is CASSLSIAGGSDTQYF. The CDR3 DNA reads as TGCGCCAGCAGCTTGTCAATAGCGGGAGGTTCCGATACGCAGTATTTT.

In its sample, this clone was seen once. The rearrangement uses TRBV28 and TRBJ2-1, with 10 bases that match TRBD2. The CDR3 covers 12 residues. Germline CDR1 reads MDHEN; CDR2 reads SYDVKM. The ends lost 7 bases at V and 8 bases at J; junction bases unmatched: 2. CDR3: CASTSGSYEQFF. The CDR3 DNA is TGTGCCAGCACTAGCGGGAGCTATGAGCAGTTCTTC.

The rearrangement uses TRBV20-1 and TRBJ2-1; 11 nucleotides line up with TRBD2. The germline V gene encodes CDR1 DFQATT and CDR2 SNEGSKA (reference sequence). The CDR3 loop spans 11 amino acids. CDR3 protein: CSSGRFREQFF. Here the CDR3 DNA reads TGCTCTAGCGGGAGGTTTCGGGAGCAGTTCTTC.

The CDR3 DNA sequence: TGTGCCACCAGTGACCCCTCAGGGCGTAGCGGGAGATTCTCCTACAATGAGCAGTTCTTC. The encoded protein is CATSDPSGRSGRFSYNEQFF. The rearrangement uses TRBV24-1 and TRBJ2-1; 9 bases align to TRBD2. Germline loops: CDR1 KGHDR, CDR2 SFDVKD. The CDR3 covers 20 residues. V shed 4 bases and J 0 bases; nucleotides not matched to a gene: 15.

The J gene is TRBJ1-1, the V gene TRBV12-3 or TRBV12-4; no reliable D call. This CDR3 comprises 12 residues. V was shortened by 6 bases and J by 11 bases, with 16 bases between the two germline ends. The CDR3 loop is CASSSLGAGAFF. CDR3 nucleotide sequence: TGTGCCAGCAGCTCGTTGGGCGCGGGGGCTTTCTTT.

The J gene is TRBJ2-5, the V gene TRBV29-1, with D possibly TRBD2 on 6 matching bases. Germline V gives CDR1 SQVTM, CDR2 ANQGSEA. This CDR3 has 11 residues. The V end was cut by 7 bases, the J end by 5 bases, with 11 bases between. In DNA, the CDR3 is TGCAGCGCACGGGAGTACGAGACCCAGTACTTC. Its translation is CSAREYETQYF.

V is TRBV28 and J is TRBJ1-4; perhaps TRBD1 as D (6 bases). Germline loops: CDR1 MDHEN, CDR2 SYDVKM. V lost 6 bases and J lost 1, with 9 bases in between. The CDR3 is 14 residues long. CDR3 protein: CASSPGQTNEKLFF. In DNA, the CDR3 is TGTGCCAGCAGCCCGGGACAAACTAATGAAAAACTGTTTTTT.

The chain combines TRBV25-1 with TRBJ2-5, with D possibly matching TRBD1 (6 bases). This CDR3 is built from 14 residues. The germline V gene has CDR1 MGHDK and CDR2 SYGVNS. Trimming took 3 bases from V and 1 from J, leaving 9 bases between them. CDR3 protein: CASSELQGQETQYF. The CDR3 DNA is TGTGCCAGCAGTGAGTTACAGGGCCAAGAGACCCAGTACTTC.

V usage is TRBV10-1 and J usage is TRBJ2-7, with 10 positions matching TRBD1. The CDR3 has 14 residues. In germline, CDR1 is WNHNN, CDR2 SYGVQD (reference sequence). Losses at the gene ends were 0 bases for V and 5 bases for J; bases not matched to a gene: 1. CDR3 coding DNA: TGCGCCAGCAGTGAGTCGACAGGGGGCGACGAGCAGTACTTC. Translated, it gives CASSESTGGDEQYF.

This chain connects TRBV5-4 to TRBJ1-1; D is possibly TRBD1 (6 bases). The CDR3 extends over 14 amino acids. V was clipped by 4 bases and J by 4 bases, with 14 bases between them. From germline, CDR1 is SGHNT and CDR2 YYREEE (reference sequence). CDR3 sequence reads: CASSPQQGSTEAFF. CDR3 nucleotide sequence: TGTGCCAGCAGCCCCCAGCAGGGGAGCACTGAAGCTTTCTTT.